This TCR beta chain was recorded in a study of shared clonotypes between healthy human individuals. Overall study results and limits: Around 5.4% of naive CD4 clonotypes were common to several donors.

Template for every sorted-subset replicate PCR totaled approximately 0.2 ug DNA, around 33,000 T cell genomes. TCRdb keeps only in-frame clones here, not all; method: immunoSEQ multiplex PCR. The profile covers some 2 million clones, with about 95% appearing a single time and around 1.1% taken by the ten largest. Naive CD8 populations comprised CD45RO-negative cells positively selected for CCR7, excluding terminally differentiated effector memory CD45RA+ cells. To note about this clone: What it recognizes is unknown.

Sequencing input: naive CD8+ T cells sorted from blood. The receptor comes from a man aged 18 to 35 in good health.

CDR3 amino acids: CASSVSKSDRSYNSPLHF. The CDR3 region has the DNA TGTGCCAGCAGCGTTTCTAAGTCCGATCGGTCCTATAATTCACCCCTCCACTTT. V usage is TRBV9 and J usage is TRBJ1-6; no clear D gene. Germline values: CDR1 SGDLS, CDR2 YYNGEE. The CDR3 has 18 amino acids. V gave up 2 bases and J gave up 1 base, with 16 bases separating them.